Below are 7 T cell receptor beta chains sequenced from a single sample in a study of regulatory T cells in long-lasting Graves disease. The TCR beta library used iRepertoire HTBI primers with Arm-PCR amplification of CDR3. TCRdb used MiXCR to reprocess the multiplex PCR reads, holding one entry per CDR3 protein. The table has around 400,000 distinct CDR3 sequences, approximately 23% seen once; the top ten hold roughly a quarter. Time point described: persistent/refractory GD, antithyroid drugs over 5 years with positive TRAb. There was RNA extracted from PBMCs, and the TCR library was made from it. The specimen was peripheral blood mononuclear cells (PBMCs), collected when the disease was refractory, from a patient treated with antithyroid drugs. These receptors came from a woman between 35 and 50 years old with Graves disease.

There are many counts of this clonotype. The chain uses TRBV7-8 and TRBJ2-7; D might be TRBD1 (6 bases). CDR3 length: 15 residues. CDR1 is SGHVS and CDR2 is FQNEAQ in the germline V gene. V lost 4 bases, J lost 0 bases, and 13 bases lay in between. This chain's CDR3 is CASSSRGSTSYEQYF. The CDR3 DNA is TGTGCCAGCAGCTCCAGGGGTAGCACCTCCTACGAGCAGTACTTC.

On this clonotype: A much larger clone differs from this one at a single base, so this may be a read error. Since the CDR3 does not end with the conserved phenylalanine or tryptophan, this likely comes from a read error. The rearrangement joins TRBV19 to TRBJ1-1; D unresolved. The CDR3 contains 13 residues. V was trimmed by 5 bases and J by 5 bases, leaving 12 bases between them. From germline, CDR1 is LNHDA and CDR2 SQIVND (reference sequence). The CDR3 DNA reads as TGTGCCAGTAGTGCAGTACCGCGGACTGAAGCTTTCTCT. Protein product: CASSAVPRTEAFS.

The V call is TRBV20-1, the J call TRBJ2-6, with D possibly TRBD1 on 5 matching bases. Germline V gene sequence: CDR1 DFQATT, CDR2 SNEGSKA (reference sequence). Trimming removed 3 bases at V and 1 base at J, with 13 bases between. CDR3 length: 16 residues. CDR3 nucleotide sequence: TGCAGTGCTAGGGGGCAGGTCCTATCTGGGGCCAACGTCCTGACTTTC. Translation gives CSARGQVLSGANVLTF.

This clonotype has a count of ten or more. This chain connects TRBV7-8 to TRBJ1-6; D call uncertain. Germline CDR1 reads SGHVS; CDR2 reads FQNEAQ. The CDR3 consists of 13 residues. V was shortened by 1 base and J by 9 bases, with 7 bases between the two germline ends. CDR3: CASSLGPGSPLHF. CDR3 coding DNA: TGTGCCAGCAGCTTAGGTCCCGGTTCACCCCTCCACTTT.

The rearrangement joins TRBV11-2 to TRBJ2-1; D is perhaps TRBD1 (5 bases). Germline V gene data show CDR1 as SGHAT and CDR2 as FQNNGV. This CDR3 has 16 amino acids. V was trimmed by 0 bases and J by 0 bases, leaving 9 bases between them. The CDR3 region is CASSLEWTHSYNEQFF. CDR3 nucleotides: TGTGCCAGCAGCTTAGAATGGACACACTCCTACAATGAGCAGTTCTTC.

This clonotype was detected many times. The V and J genes are TRBV28 and TRBJ1-2; 8 nucleotides line up with TRBD1. The germline V gene has CDR1 MDHEN and CDR2 SYDVKM. The CDR3 contains 14 residues. Trimming at V came to 3 bases and at J to 4 bases, leaving 4 bases not matched to a gene. The CDR3 region has the DNA TGTGCCAGCAGTTTCAGGGGGCTAAGCTATGGCTACACCTTC. As protein: CASSFRGLSYGYTF.

CDR3: CASSLAGTSGTTDTQYF. CDR3 nucleotides: TGTGCCAGCAGCTTAGCGGGGACTAGCGGAACAACAGATACGCAGTATTTT. The V call is TRBV7-2, the J call TRBJ2-3, with 11 bases matching TRBD2. Per germline, CDR1 SGHTA and CDR2 FQGNSA. V lost 0 bases, J lost 3 bases, and 5 bases stayed unmatched. The CDR3 loop spans 17 amino acids.